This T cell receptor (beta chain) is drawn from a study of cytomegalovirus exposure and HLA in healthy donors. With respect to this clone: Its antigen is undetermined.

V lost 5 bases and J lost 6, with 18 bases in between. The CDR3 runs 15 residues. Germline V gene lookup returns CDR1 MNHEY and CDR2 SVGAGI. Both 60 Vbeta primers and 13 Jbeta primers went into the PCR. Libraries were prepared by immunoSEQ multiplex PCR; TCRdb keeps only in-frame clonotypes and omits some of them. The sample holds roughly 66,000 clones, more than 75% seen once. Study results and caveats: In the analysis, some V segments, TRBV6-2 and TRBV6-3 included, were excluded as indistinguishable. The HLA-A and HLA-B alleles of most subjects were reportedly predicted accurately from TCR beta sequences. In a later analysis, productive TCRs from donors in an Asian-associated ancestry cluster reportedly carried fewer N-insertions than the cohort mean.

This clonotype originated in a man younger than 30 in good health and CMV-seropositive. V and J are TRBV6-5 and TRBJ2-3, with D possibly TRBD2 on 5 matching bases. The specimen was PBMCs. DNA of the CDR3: TGTGCCAGCAGTGCGGGTGACCTCGAGGGCGATACGCAGTATTTT. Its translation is CASSAGDLEGDTQYF.